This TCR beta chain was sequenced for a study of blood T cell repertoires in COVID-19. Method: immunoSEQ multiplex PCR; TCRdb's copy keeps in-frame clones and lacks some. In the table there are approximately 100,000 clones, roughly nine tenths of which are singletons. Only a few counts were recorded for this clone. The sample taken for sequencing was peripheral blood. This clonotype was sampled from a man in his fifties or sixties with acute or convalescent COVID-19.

CDR3 protein: CASSLADHTGYTGELFF. The CDR3 bases are TGTGCCAGCAGCTTAGCAGATCATACAGGTTACACCGGGGAGCTGTTTTTT. This sequence joins TRBV11-1 and TRBJ2-2; D possibly corresponds to TRBD1 (5 bases). V shed 0 bases and J shed 3 bases, with 14 bases lying between them. Germline-derived CDR1 and CDR2 are SGHAT and FQDESV (reference sequence). The CDR3 length is 17 residues.